This T cell receptor (beta chain) was recovered during a study of somatic mutations in cytotoxic T cells in rheumatoid arthritis. The protocol was immunoSEQ multiplex PCR, while the TCRdb copy is restricted to in-frame clones and leaves out a portion. This table holds 4,400 or so clones, roughly 74% found once. Germline V gene lookup returns CDR1 SQVTM and CDR2 ANQGSEA. The CDR3 is made up of 15 amino acids. The V gene lost 1 base and the J gene lost 6 bases, with 16 bases spanning the gap. The material sequenced was CD8+ T cells sorted from blood, taken at a follow-up visit. The source of this sequence is a middle-aged man with rheumatoid arthritis. The rearrangement joins TRBV29-1 to TRBJ2-1, with a weak D call TRBD2 (5 bases). CDR3 DNA sequence: TGCAGCGTTGAAGGTCTAGCCAAAGGAGGCAATGAGCAGTTCTTC. Residues: CSVEGLAKGGNEQFF.